These T cell receptor beta chains were read from a single sample in a study of shared clonotypes between healthy human individuals. Profiling relied on immunoSEQ multiplex PCR, and the TCRdb table lists in-frame clones only, not all of them. In the table there are under 1,900,000 clones, 98% of which are singletons. Input material: naive CD4+ T cells sorted from blood. The receptors come from a man aged 25 to 40 in good health. Both conserved end residues are part of each CDR3. A D gene is named only where the DNA matches it firmly. Size is omitted from some rows. Given values are once, few, many or a class for expanded clones.

- | TRBJ1-2 | - | TRBV5-4 | TGTGCCAGCAGCTCCACTATCGCCCTTTCTGGCTACACCTTC | CASSSTIALSGYTF
TRBD2 | TRBJ2-7 | - | TRBV15 | TGTGCCACCAGCCGCACGTTGGGCGGGAGTCCTTACGAGCAGTACTTC | CATSRTLGGSPYEQYF
- | TRBJ2-7 | - | TRBV20-1 | TGCAGTGCTATCCCTCTGCAGGGAATTATCTTC | CSAIPLQGIIF
- | TRBJ2-7 | - | TRBV30 | TGTGCCTGGAGCGCGGAGCTCGTCTCCTACGAGCAGTACTTC | CAWSAELVSYEQYF
- | TRBJ2-5 | - | TRBV5-5 | TGTGCCAGCAGCTTGAGGAATGACATTCAAGAGACCCAGTACTTC | CASSLRNDIQETQYF
- | TRBJ1-4 | - | TRBV5-5 | TGTGCCAGCAGCAGGGGACCCAATGAAAAACTGTTTTTT | CASSRGPNEKLFF
- | TRBJ1-5 | - | TRBV5-1 | TGCGCCAGCAGCTTGGACAGGCCCAATCAGCCCCAGCATTTT | CASSLDRPNQPQHF
- | TRBJ2-1 | once | TRBV29-1 | TGCAGCGTTGAAGGGTCAAGCTCCTACAATGAGCAGTTCTTC | CSVEGSSSYNEQFF
TRBD1 | TRBJ2-5 | - | TRBV6-6 | TGTGCCAGCAGTCACAGGGGGCCGTGGGTGGAGACCCAGTACTTC | CASSHRGPWVETQYF
TRBD2 | TRBJ2-3 | - | TRBV11-2 | TGTGCCAGCAGCTCTATAGCGGGACGGACAGATACGCAGTATTTT | CASSSIAGRTDTQYF
- | TRBJ2-5 | - | TRBV5-5 | TGTGCCAGCAGCTTGTACGCGGTAGAGACCCAGTACTTC | CASSLYAVETQYF
TRBD1 | TRBJ1-2 | - | TRBV18 | TGTGCCAGCTCACCTTTTCTAGGGGGCGCTAGAAACTATGGCTACACCTTC | CASSPFLGGARNYGYTF
- | TRBJ2-3 | - | TRBV6-5 | TGTGCCAGTGCCGGGTCAGCTCGTTCAGATACGCAGTATTTT | CASAGSARSDTQYF
- | TRBJ2-7 | - | TRBV19 | TGTGCCAGTAGTATAGGAGTTGGCGAGCAGTACTTC | CASSIGVGEQYF
- | TRBJ2-3 | - | TRBV6-1 | TGTGCCAGCAGCGCGTTTCAAGATACGCAGTATTTT | CASSAFQDTQYF
TRBD1 | TRBJ2-3 | - | TRBV18 | TGTGCCAGCTCACCAGTCACTAGGACAGGGCAGAATACGCAGTATTTT | CASSPVTRTGQNTQYF
- | TRBJ1-1 | - | TRBV5-4 | TGTGCCAGCAGCTTGGCGGGCAACACTGAAGCTTTCTTT | CASSLAGNTEAFF
- | TRBJ2-7 | - | TRBV5-4 | TGTGCCAGCTGGGACGGAGCCTACGGGGAGCAGTACTTC | CASWDGAYGEQYF
- | TRBJ2-7 | - | TRBV29-1 | TGCAGCGTTGCTGGGCCCGAGCAGTACTTC | CSVAGPEQYF
- | TRBJ2-7 | - | TRBV5-1 | TGCGCCAGCAGCCTTGACGAGGAGGTGCAGTACTTC | CASSLDEEVQYF
TRBD2 | TRBJ2-3 | - | TRBV28 | TGTGCCAGCAGTTCATATGGACTAGCGGGAGACACAGATACGCAGTATTTT | CASSSYGLAGDTDTQYF
- | TRBJ1-4 | - | TRBV29-1 | TGCAGCGTTGAAGATCCTTCGGCGGGGGATTGGGAAAAACTGTTTTTT | CSVEDPSAGDWEKLFF
- | TRBJ1-5 | - | TRBV27 | TGTGCCAGCAGGCAGACAGGTCGATGGGCCCAGCATTTT | CASRQTGRWAQHF
- | TRBJ1-5 | - | TRBV6-1 | TGTGCCAGCAGCGAACAGAGTAGGGGATCCCAGCCCCAGCATTTT | CASSEQSRGSQPQHF
TRBD1 | TRBJ2-2 | - | TRBV27 | TGTGCCAGCAGTTTCGCCGGGACAGCGAACACCGGGGAGCTGTTTTTT | CASSFAGTANTGELFF
- | TRBJ2-2 | - | TRBV14 | TGTGCCAGCAGCCAAGATTTGGCAGGGACGGGCGGGGAGCTGTTTTTT | CASSQDLAGTGGELFF